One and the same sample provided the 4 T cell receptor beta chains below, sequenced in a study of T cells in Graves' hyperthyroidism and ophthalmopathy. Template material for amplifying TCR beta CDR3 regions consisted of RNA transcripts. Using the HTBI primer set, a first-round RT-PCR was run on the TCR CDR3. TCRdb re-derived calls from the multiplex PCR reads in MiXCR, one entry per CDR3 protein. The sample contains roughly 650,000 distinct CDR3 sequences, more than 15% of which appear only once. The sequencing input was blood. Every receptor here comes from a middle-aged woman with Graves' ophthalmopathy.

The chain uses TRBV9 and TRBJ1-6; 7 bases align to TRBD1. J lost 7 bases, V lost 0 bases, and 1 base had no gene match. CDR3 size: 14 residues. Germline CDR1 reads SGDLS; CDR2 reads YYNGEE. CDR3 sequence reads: CASSVEQGNSPLHF. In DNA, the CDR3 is TGTGCCAGCAGCGTAGAACAGGGGAATTCACCCCTCCACTTT.

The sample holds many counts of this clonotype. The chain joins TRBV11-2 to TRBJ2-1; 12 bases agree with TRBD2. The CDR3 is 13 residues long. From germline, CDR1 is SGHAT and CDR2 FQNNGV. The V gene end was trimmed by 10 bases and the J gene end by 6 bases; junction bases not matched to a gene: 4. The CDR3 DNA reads TGTGCCACCCCGACTAGCGGGAGCAATGAGCAGTTCTTC. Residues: CATPTSGSNEQFF.

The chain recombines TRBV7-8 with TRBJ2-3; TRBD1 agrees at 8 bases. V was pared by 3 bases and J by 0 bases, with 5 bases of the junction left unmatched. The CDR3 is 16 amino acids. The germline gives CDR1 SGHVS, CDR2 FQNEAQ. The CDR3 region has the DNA TGTGCCAGCAGCTTGGGACAGGTTACTAGCACAGATACGCAGTATTTT. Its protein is CASSLGQVTSTDTQYF.

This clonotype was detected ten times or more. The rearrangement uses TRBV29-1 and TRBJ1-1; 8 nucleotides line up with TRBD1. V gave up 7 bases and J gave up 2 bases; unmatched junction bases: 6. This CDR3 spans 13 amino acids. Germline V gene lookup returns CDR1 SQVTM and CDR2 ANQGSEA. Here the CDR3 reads CSARAGGNTEAFF. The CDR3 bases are TGCAGCGCCCGTGCAGGGGGCAACACTGAAGCTTTCTTT.